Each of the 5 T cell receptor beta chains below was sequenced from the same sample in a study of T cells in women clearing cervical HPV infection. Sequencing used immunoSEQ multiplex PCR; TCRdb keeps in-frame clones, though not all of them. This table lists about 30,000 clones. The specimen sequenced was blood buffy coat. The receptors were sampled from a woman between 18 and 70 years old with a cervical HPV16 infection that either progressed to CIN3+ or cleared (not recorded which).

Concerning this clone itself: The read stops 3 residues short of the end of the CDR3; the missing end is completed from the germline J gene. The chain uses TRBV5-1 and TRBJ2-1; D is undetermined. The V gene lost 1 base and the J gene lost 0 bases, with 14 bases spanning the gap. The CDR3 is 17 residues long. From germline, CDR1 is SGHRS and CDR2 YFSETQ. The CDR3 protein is CASSLMVASLSYNEQFF. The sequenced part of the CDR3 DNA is TGCGCCAGCAGCTTGATGGTGGCCTCCCTCTCCTACAATGAG.

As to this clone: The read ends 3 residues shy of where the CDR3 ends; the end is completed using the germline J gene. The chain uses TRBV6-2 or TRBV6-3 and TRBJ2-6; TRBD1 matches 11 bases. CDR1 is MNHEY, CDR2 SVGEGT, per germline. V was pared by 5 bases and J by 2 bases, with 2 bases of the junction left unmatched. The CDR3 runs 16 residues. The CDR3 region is CASSAGQGAGANVLTF. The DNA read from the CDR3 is TGTGCCAGCAGTGCGGGACAGGGGGCTGGGGCCAACGTC.

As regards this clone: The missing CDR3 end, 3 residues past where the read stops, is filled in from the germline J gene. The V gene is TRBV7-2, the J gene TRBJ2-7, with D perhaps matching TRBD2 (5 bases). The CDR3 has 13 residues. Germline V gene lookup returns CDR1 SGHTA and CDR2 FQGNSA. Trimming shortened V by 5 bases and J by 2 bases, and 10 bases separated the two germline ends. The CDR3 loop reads CASSHGVAYEQYF. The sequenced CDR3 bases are TGTGCCAGCAGCCACGGGGTGGCCTACGAG.

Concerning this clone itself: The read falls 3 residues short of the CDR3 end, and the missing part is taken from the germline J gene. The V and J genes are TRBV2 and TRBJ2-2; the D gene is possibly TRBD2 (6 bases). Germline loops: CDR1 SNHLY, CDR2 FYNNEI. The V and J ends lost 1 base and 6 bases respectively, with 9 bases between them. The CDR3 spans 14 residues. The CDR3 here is CASSEGRGAGELFF. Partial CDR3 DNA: TGTGCCAGCAGTGAAGGGCGGGGTGCCGGGGAG.

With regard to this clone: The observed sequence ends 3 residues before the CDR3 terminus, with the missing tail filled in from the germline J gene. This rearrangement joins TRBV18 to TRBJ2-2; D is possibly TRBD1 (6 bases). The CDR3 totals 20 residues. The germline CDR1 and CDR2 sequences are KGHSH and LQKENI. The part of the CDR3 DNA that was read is TGTGCCAGCTCACCGCCGCGACAGGCGTCCTTGGACTCTGGGGCCAACGTG. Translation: CASSPPRQASLDSGANV. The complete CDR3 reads CASSPPRQASLDSGANVLFF.